These 6 T cell receptor beta chains were sequenced from one sample in a study of T cell responses to AZD1222 COVID-19 vaccine. The data were produced by immunoSEQ multiplex PCR, yet TCRdb's version contains in-frame clones alone and is incomplete. The table lists approximately 150,000 clones, around 90% of them singletons, with about 3% in the top ten. The sequencing here drew on peripheral blood, taken on day 0 of AZD1222 vaccination. The receptors derive from an adult in good health.

The CDR3 DNA follows: TGTGCCACCAGGACCCGGGGACAGAGCTCCTATAATTCACCCCTCCACTTT. Its protein product is CATRTRGQSSYNSPLHF. The chain joins TRBV24-1 to TRBJ1-6; 7 nucleotides agree with TRBD1. The CDR3 runs 17 residues. CDR1 is KGHDR, CDR2 SFDVKD, per germline. The junction had 8 bases not matched to a gene; V was cut back by 7 bases and J by 0 bases.

The V gene is TRBV28, the J gene TRBJ2-3; TRBD2 aligns across 7 bases. Trimming removed 2 bases from V and 1 base from J; junction bases left unmatched: 6. Germline V gene data show CDR1 as MDHEN and CDR2 as SYDVKM. This CDR3 contains 16 residues. This CDR3 is CASSLAGGGGTDTQYF. The CDR3 DNA reads TGTGCCAGCAGTTTAGCTGGGGGAGGGGGCACAGATACGCAGTATTTT. The complete variable domain, with remaining parts taken from reference TRBV28 and TRBJ2-3, reads DVKVTQSSRYLVKRTGEKVFLECVQDMDHENMFWYRQDPGLGLRLIYFSYDVKMKEKGDIPEGYSVSREKKERFSLILESASTNQTSMYLCASSLAGGGGTDTQYFGPGTRLTVL.

V is TRBV19 and J is TRBJ1-5; D is possibly TRBD1 (6 bases). This CDR3 has 16 amino acids. Trimming pared 4 bases from V and 2 bases from J, leaving 15 bases between. Looked up from germline, CDR1 is LNHDA and CDR2 is SQIVND (reference sequence). CDR3: CASSTSDRSRNQPQHF. As DNA, the CDR3 is TGTGCCAGTAGTACCTCTGACAGGAGCCGCAATCAGCCCCAGCATTTT.

This clone showed up just once. The chain uses TRBV29-1 and TRBJ2-5; 9 positions agree with TRBD2. Germline CDR1 reads SQVTM; CDR2 reads ANQGSEA. V lost 2 bases, J lost 2 bases, and 0 bases stayed unmatched. This CDR3 is built from 13 residues. CDR3 sequence (DNA): TGCAGCGTTGAAACTAGCGGGCAAGAGACCCAGTACTTC. As protein: CSVETSGQETQYF.

The rearrangement joins TRBV28 to TRBJ2-7, with TRBD1 matching 9 bases. V shed 7 bases, J shed 3 bases, and the junction held 10 bases outside the gene matches. CDR3 length: 15 residues. Germline-derived CDR1 and CDR2 are MDHEN and SYDVKM. The CDR3 loop reads CASTTDGTGNYEQYF. CDR3 in DNA: TGTGCCAGCACCACCGACGGGACAGGGAACTACGAGCAGTACTTC. The full variable domain, completed using reference TRBV28 and TRBJ2-7, is DVKVTQSSRYLVKRTGEKVFLECVQDMDHENMFWYRQDPGLGLRLIYFSYDVKMKEKGDIPEGYSVSREKKERFSLILESASTNQTSMYLCASTTDGTGNYEQYFGPGTRLTVT.

CDR3 DNA sequence: TGTGCCATCAGTGAGGGGGGGGATAAAGAGACCCAGTACTTC. As protein: CAISEGGDKETQYF. The chain employs TRBV10-3 and TRBJ2-5; 7 nucleotides agree with TRBD2. The CDR3 spans 14 residues. In germline, CDR1 is ENHRY, CDR2 SYGVKD. Trimming took 2 bases from V and 3 from J; bases not matched to a gene: 3.